This TCR beta chain was obtained from a study of T cell repertoires in cytomegalovirus infection. About the study: Selection of CMV epitopes for the study included recently identified HLA-C-restricted and well-studied HLA-B-restricted ones. Public TCR beta signatures provided an indication of both CMV infection and a matching HLA type. Study findings and constraints: The ex vivo response was dominated by HLA-C-restricted CMV-specific TCR beta clonotypes. CMV carriers with the relevant HLA were identified by cumulative public TCR beta family frequency.

One entry per CDR3 protein results from TCRdb running MiXCR on the reads. There are 400,000 to 600,000 distinct CDR3 sequences in the sample; more than 40% occur only once, and about 45% lies in the top ten. There are 15 residues in the CDR3. The V and J ends lost 2 bases and 2 bases, in that order; junction bases with no gene match: 6. Germline assignment: CDR1 SEHNR and CDR2 FQNEAQ (reference sequence). Notes on this clonotype: Its antigen is currently unknown.

The V and J genes are TRBV7-9 and TRBJ2-7; 7 nucleotides align to TRBD1. The source was cultured PBMCs, collected from culture after CMV antigen stimulation. This sequence originates from a human donor in good health (CMV status not recorded). Some clones in this sample may be carry-over from other donors' samples. The CDR3 region is CASSLMTGKAYEQYF. DNA of the CDR3: TGTGCCAGCAGCTTAATGACAGGGAAGGCCTACGAGCAGTACTTC.